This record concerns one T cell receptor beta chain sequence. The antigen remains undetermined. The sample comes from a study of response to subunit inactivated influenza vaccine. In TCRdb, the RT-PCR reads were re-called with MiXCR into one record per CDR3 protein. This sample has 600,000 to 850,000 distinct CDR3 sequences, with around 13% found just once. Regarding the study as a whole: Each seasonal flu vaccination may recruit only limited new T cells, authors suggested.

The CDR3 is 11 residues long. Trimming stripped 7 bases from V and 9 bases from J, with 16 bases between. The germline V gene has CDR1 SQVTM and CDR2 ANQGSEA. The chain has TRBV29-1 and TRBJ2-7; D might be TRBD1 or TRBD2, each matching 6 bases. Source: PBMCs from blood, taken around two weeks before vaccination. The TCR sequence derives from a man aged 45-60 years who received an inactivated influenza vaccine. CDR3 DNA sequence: TGCAGCGGTCTGGAGAAGGGGGGGCAGTACTTC. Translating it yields CSGLEKGGQYF.